Following are 23 T cell receptor beta chains from one sample sequenced in a study of cytomegalovirus exposure and HLA in healthy donors. The study ran its PCR with 60 Vbeta and 13 Jbeta primers. TCRdb keeps only in-frame clones here, not all; method: immunoSEQ multiplex PCR. Its table lists 150,000 to 200,000 clones. Sequencing was carried out using PBMCs. The source of these receptors is a boy younger than 18 in good health and CMV-seronegative.

The chain employs TRBV2 and TRBJ1-1, with 8 bases matching TRBD1. V was clipped by 7 bases and J by 5 bases; unmatched bases: 6. The CDR3 covers 13 residues. Germline-derived CDR1 and CDR2 are SNHLY and FYNNEI. CDR3 loop: CASNDRGGTEAFF. DNA of the CDR3: TGTGCCAGCAACGACAGGGGAGGTACTGAAGCTTTCTTT.

The chain carries TRBV12-5 and TRBJ2-3; the match to TRBD2 covers 9 bases. The V gene end was trimmed by 7 bases and the J gene end by 2 bases; junction bases not matched to a gene: 7. Looked up from germline, CDR1 is LGHNT and CDR2 is FRNRAP. CDR3 length: 15 amino acids. CDR3 sequence reads: CASAPSGGTTDTQYF. CDR3 in DNA: TGTGCTAGTGCCCCAAGCGGGGGGACCACAGATACGCAGTATTTT.

This chain uses TRBV7-8 with TRBJ1-5; D ambiguous. Trimming took 3 bases from V and 2 from J, leaving 14 bases between them. The germline CDR1 and CDR2 sequences are SGHVS and FQNEAQ. This CDR3 is built from 16 residues. The chain's CDR3 is CASSFGKPGGNQPQHF. The CDR3 DNA is TGTGCCAGCAGCTTCGGGAAGCCTGGTGGCAATCAGCCCCAGCATTTT.

About this clone itself: Within the sample, other DNA sequences also encode this same CDR3. The V call is TRBV9, the J call TRBJ2-3; the D is unclear. V was trimmed by 3 bases and J by 0 bases, leaving 2 bases between them. Germline V gene lookup returns CDR1 SGDLS and CDR2 YYNGEE. This CDR3 spans 12 amino acids. CDR3 in amino acids: CASSASTDTQYF. CDR3 in DNA: TGTGCCAGCAGCGCAAGCACAGATACGCAGTATTTT.

The chain links TRBV6-6 to TRBJ1-1; 8 bases match TRBD1. The germline V gene has CDR1 MNHNY and CDR2 SVGAGI (reference sequence). CDR3 length equals 15 residues. V dropped 5 bases and J dropped 1; count of bases not matched to a gene: 6. The CDR3 loop is CASSGRTGRNTEAFF. DNA of the CDR3: TGTGCCAGCAGTGGCAGGACAGGGAGGAACACTGAAGCTTTCTTT.

The gene calls are TRBV30 and TRBJ2-7, with a tentative D call TRBD2 (7 bases). Per the germline V gene, CDR1 is GTSNPN and CDR2 is SVGIG (reference sequence). Between the trimmed V and J ends, which lost 5 bases and 7 bases, there was a span of 18 bases. The length of the CDR3 is 13 residues. The CDR3 protein is CAWALGGAGEQYF. The CDR3 DNA sequence: TGTGCCTGGGCTCTAGGGGGGGCAGGGGAGCAGTACTTC.

The V call is TRBV28, the J call TRBJ2-5, with TRBD2 as a possible D gene (6 bases). Trimming removed 5 bases at V and 0 bases at J, with 22 bases between. Looked up from germline, CDR1 is MDHEN and CDR2 is SYDVKM. This CDR3 region has 18 residues. DNA of the CDR3: TGTGCCAGCAGTGAATGGGCGGGGACTTCCCACGACCAAGAGACCCAGTACTTC. This translates into CASSEWAGTSHDQETQYF. Full variable domain (missing parts from reference TRBV28 and TRBJ2-5): DVKVTQSSRYLVKRTGEKVFLECVQDMDHENMFWYRQDPGLGLRLIYFSYDVKMKEKGDIPEGYSVSREKKERFSLILESASTNQTSMYLCASSEWAGTSHDQETQYFGPGTRLLVL.

V is TRBV7-6 and J is TRBJ2-5; tentatively, D is TRBD1 (7 bases). V was trimmed by 4 bases and J by 5 bases, leaving 23 bases between them. The CDR3 is 17 amino acids. Germline CDR1 SGHVS, CDR2 FNYEAQ. The CDR3, as DNA: TGTGCCAGCAGCTCCGGACTACAGGGGACATACGGGGAGACCCAGTACTTC. Encoded protein: CASSSGLQGTYGETQYF.

The genes are TRBV5-6 and TRBJ2-3, with a possible D match to TRBD2 (5 bases). The CDR3 is made up of 16 amino acids. V lost 1 base, J lost 2 bases, and 14 bases lay in between. Germline-derived CDR1 and CDR2 are SGHDT and YYEEEE. CDR3 loop: CASSLYTGKNTDTQYF. The CDR3 DNA reads as TGTGCCAGCAGCTTGTATACGGGGAAGAACACAGATACGCAGTATTTT.

This chain connects TRBV7-9 to TRBJ2-5; TRBD1 aligns across 9 bases. V lost 5 bases and J lost 5; bases outside the gene matches: 12. The V gene's germline CDR1 is SEHNR and CDR2 FQNEAQ (reference sequence). The CDR3 runs 16 residues. The CDR3 bases are TGTGCCAGCAGCGCCTACCCAGGACAGGGGCAGGAGACCCAGTACTTC. The encoded protein is CASSAYPGQGQETQYF.

This chain joins TRBV19 and TRBJ1-1, with D unresolved. The CDR3 runs to 11 residues. Between the trimmed V and J ends, which lost 2 bases and 11 bases, there was a span of 9 bases. Germline loops: CDR1 LNHDA, CDR2 SQIVND (reference sequence). Here the CDR3 DNA reads TGTGCCAGTAGTATACGAAAGGAGGCTTTCTTT. This gives the protein CASSIRKEAFF.

J is TRBJ1-2 and V is TRBV5-6; unclear D gene. The CDR3 runs to 13 residues. V lost 2 bases to trimming and J lost 4 bases, with 9 bases between them. Germline V gene data show CDR1 as SGHDT and CDR2 as YYEEEE. CDR3: CASSFLGSYGYTF. The CDR3 DNA reads TGTGCCAGCAGCTTTTTGGGCAGCTATGGCTACACCTTC.

The rearrangement joins TRBV29-1 to TRBJ2-5, with a possible D match to TRBD2 (6 bases). The J call may be incorrect, as the DNA end agrees better with TRBJ2-7. Germline V gene sequence: CDR1 SQVTM, CDR2 ANQGSEA. This CDR3 has 15 amino acids. The CDR3 reads CSVIPRLDFSYEQYF. CDR3 bases: TGCAGCGTTATACCCCGACTAGATTTCTCCTACGAGCAGTACTTC.

The genes are TRBV6-1 and TRBJ2-5; 7 nucleotides align to TRBD2. Trimming took 10 bases from V and 2 from J; bases not matched to a gene: 10. In germline, CDR1 is MNHNS, CDR2 SASEGT. This CDR3 region has 14 residues. The CDR3 region is CANSGRGSQETQYF. DNA for the CDR3: TGTGCCAACTCGGGGAGGGGTAGTCAAGAGACCCAGTACTTC.

This chain uses TRBV11-2 with TRBJ2-7; D is possibly TRBD2 (5 bases). This CDR3 is 14 amino acids long. The V and J ends lost 3 bases and 2 bases respectively, with 11 bases between them. CDR1 is SGHAT and CDR2 is FQNNGV in the germline V gene. The CDR3 nucleotides read TGTGCCAGCAGCTTCGGACTTACTACCTACGAGCAGTACTTC. Protein: CASSFGLTTYEQYF.

The genes are TRBV7-7 and TRBJ2-5, with TRBD1 matching over 12 bases. Gene TRBJ2-7 matches the end of the DNA better, so the J call may be wrong. The CDR3 is made up of 15 amino acids. Germline V gene lookup returns CDR1 SSHAT and CDR2 FNYEAQ (reference sequence). The CDR3: CASSTGQGATYEQYF. CDR3 nucleotide sequence: TGTGCCAGTTCTACGGGACAGGGGGCAACCTACGAGCAGTACTTC.

The chain recombines TRBV5-1 with TRBJ2-7; possibly TRBD2 for D (6 bases). With 4 bases removed from V and 3 bases from J, the gap between germline ends came to 23 bases. Germline values: CDR1 SGHRS, CDR2 YFSETQ. CDR3 length equals 17 residues. DNA of the CDR3: TGCGCCAGCAGCCCCTCAATAGGAGGGCCTTTATACTACGAGCAGTACTTC. As protein: CASSPSIGGPLYYEQYF.

The chain carries TRBV5-1 and TRBJ1-5, with TRBD1 matching over 8 bases. This CDR3 has 15 residues. Germline V gene lookup returns CDR1 SGHRS and CDR2 YFSETQ. J lost 3 bases, V lost 3 bases, and 5 bases had no gene match. The CDR3 sequence is CASSWTGSPNQPQHF. CDR3 bases: TGCGCCAGCAGCTGGACAGGGTCTCCCAATCAGCCCCAGCATTTT.

The CDR3 nucleotides read TGTGCCAGCAGCTTTCACGGTTTAGCGGGAGGCACAGATACGCAGTATTTT. Its translation is CASSFHGLAGGTDTQYF. V usage is TRBV7-2 and J usage is TRBJ2-3; TRBD2 aligns across 9 bases. Trimming at V came to 3 bases and at J to 1 base, leaving 8 bases not matched to a gene. CDR3 length equals 17 residues. From germline, CDR1 is SGHTA and CDR2 FQGNSA.

The rearrangement uses TRBV30 and TRBJ2-3; possible D gene TRBD1, 7 bases. Trimming left V 5 bases short and J 2 bases short, with 14 bases between. This CDR3 is 14 amino acids long. Germline values: CDR1 GTSNPN, CDR2 SVGIG (reference sequence). The CDR3 coding sequence is TGTGCCTGGGAGGACAGGAGGGACACAGATACGCAGTATTTT. Encoded protein: CAWEDRRDTDTQYF.

V usage is TRBV9 and J usage is TRBJ2-7; 12 bases agree with TRBD2. This CDR3 contains 14 residues. V lost 3 bases to trimming and J lost 4 bases; unmatched junction nucleotides: 2. Germline assignment: CDR1 SGDLS and CDR2 YYNGEE. CDR3 nucleotides: TGTGCCAGCAGCGACACTAGCGGGGGGTACGAGCAGTACTTC. This codes for CASSDTSGGYEQYF.

The J gene is TRBJ2-7, the V gene TRBV28, with 11 bases that match TRBD1. The germline gives CDR1 MDHEN, CDR2 SYDVKM. Trimming removed 3 bases from V and 5 bases from J; junction bases left unmatched: 6. The CDR3 is 15 amino acids. CDR3 region: CASSFPRTGGDEQYF. CDR3 nucleotide sequence: TGTGCCAGCAGTTTCCCCCGGACAGGGGGCGACGAGCAGTACTTC. Together with reference TRBV28 and TRBJ2-7, the CDR3 gives the full variable domain: DVKVTQSSRYLVKRTGEKVFLECVQDMDHENMFWYRQDPGLGLRLIYFSYDVKMKEKGDIPEGYSVSREKKERFSLILESASTNQTSMYLCASSFPRTGGDEQYFGPGTRLTVT.

V usage is TRBV5-6 and J usage is TRBJ2-7; D is perhaps TRBD2 (6 bases). Trimming removed 2 bases at V and 0 bases at J, with 9 bases between. Germline V lookup: CDR1 SGHDT, CDR2 YYEEEE. This CDR3 is built from 14 residues. CDR3 nucleotide sequence: TGTGCCAGCAGCTTTGTCGGGAGCTCCTACGAGCAGTACTTC. This translates into CASSFVGSSYEQYF. The full variable domain, with the rest looked up from reference TRBV5-6 and TRBJ2-7, is DAGVTQSPTHLIKTRGQQVTLRCSPKSGHDTVSWYQQALGQGPQFIFQYYEEEERQRGNFPDRFSGHQFPNYSSELNVNALLLGDSALYLCASSFVGSSYEQYFGPGTRLTVT.